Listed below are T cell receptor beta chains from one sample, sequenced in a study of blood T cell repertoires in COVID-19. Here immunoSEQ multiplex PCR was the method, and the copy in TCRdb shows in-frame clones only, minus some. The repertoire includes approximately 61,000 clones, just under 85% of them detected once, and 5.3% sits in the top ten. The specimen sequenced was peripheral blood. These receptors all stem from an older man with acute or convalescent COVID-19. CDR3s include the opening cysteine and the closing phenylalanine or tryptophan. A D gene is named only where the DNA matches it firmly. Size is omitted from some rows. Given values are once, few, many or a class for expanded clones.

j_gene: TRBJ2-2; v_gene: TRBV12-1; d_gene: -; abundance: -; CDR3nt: TGTGCCAGCAGCTTTTGGACAGGGGGCGGCACCGGGGAGCTGTTTTTT; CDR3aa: CASSFWTGGGTGELFF
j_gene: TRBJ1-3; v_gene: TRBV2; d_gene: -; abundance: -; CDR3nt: TGTGCCAGCAGTGAGAGCTACACCATATATTTT; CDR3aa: CASSESYTIYF
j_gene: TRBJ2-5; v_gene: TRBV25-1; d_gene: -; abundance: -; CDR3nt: TGTGCCAGCTCTCACAGGGTTAAAGAGACCCAGTACTTC; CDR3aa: CASSHRVKETQYF
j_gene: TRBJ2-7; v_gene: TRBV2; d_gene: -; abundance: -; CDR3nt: TGTGCCAGCAGTGAACAACAGCCCTACGAGCAGTACTTC; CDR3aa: CASSEQQPYEQYF
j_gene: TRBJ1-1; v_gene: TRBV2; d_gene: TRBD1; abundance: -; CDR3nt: TGTGCCACACAGGGGAACCTGAACACTGAAGCTTTCTTT; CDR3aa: CATQGNLNTEAFF
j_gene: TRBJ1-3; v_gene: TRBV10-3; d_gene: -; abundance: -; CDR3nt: TGTGCCATCAAGGCCAGGGAGGGTGGAAACACCATATATTTT; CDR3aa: CAIKAREGGNTIYF
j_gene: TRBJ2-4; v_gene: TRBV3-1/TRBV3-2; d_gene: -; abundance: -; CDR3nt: TGTGCCAGCAGCCAGAGGGGGGGGATAAACATTCAGTACTTC; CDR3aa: CASSQRGGINIQYF
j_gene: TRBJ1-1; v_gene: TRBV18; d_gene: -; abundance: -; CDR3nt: TGTGCCAGCTCAACAAGGACATCCGTGAACACTGAAGCTTTCTTT; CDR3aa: CASSTRTSVNTEAFF
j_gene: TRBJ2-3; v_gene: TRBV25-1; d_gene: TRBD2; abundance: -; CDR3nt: TGTGCCAGCAGTGACCGCGGGGGGGTCGGGACAGATACGCAGTATTTT; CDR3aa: CASSDRGGVGTDTQYF
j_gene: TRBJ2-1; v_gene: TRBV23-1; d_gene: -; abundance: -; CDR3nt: TGCGCCAGCAGTCAATCGAGGCCATCGGGGTACAATGAGCAGTTCTTC; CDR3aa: CASSQSRPSGYNEQFF
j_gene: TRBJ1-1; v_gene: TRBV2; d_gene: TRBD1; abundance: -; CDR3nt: TGTGCCAGCAGTGGGGGACAGATGAACACTGAAGCTTTCTTT; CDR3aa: CASSGGQMNTEAFF
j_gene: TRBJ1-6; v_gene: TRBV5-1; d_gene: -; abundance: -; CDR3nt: TGCGCCAGCAGCTTGGACGGACAGACTGGCAGTCCACCCCTCCACTTT; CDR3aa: CASSLDGQTGSPPLHF
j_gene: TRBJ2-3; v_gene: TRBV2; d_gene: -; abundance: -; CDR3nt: TGTGCCAGCAGTGCGGGGGGCGGGAGCACAGATACGCAGTATTTT; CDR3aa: CASSAGGGSTDTQYF
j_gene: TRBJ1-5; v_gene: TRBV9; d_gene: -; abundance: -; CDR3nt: TGTGCCAGCAGTTTATCAGGGGATCAGCCCCAGCATTTT; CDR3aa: CASSLSGDQPQHF
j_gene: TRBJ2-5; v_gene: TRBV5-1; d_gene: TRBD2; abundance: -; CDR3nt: TGCGCCAGCAGCTTGGCCGGGACTAGGGAAGAGACCCAGTACTTC; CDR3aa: CASSLAGTREETQYF
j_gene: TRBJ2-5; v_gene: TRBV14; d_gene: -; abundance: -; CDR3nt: TGTGCCAGCAGCCGATGGACAGACAGCCAAGAGACCCAGTACTTC; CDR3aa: CASSRWTDSQETQYF
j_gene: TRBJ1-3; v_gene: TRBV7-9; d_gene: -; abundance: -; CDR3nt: TGTGCCAGCAGCTTGGCAGGGGTGGAAGGAAACACCATATATTTT; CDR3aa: CASSLAGVEGNTIYF
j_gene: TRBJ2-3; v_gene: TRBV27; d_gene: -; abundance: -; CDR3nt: TGTGCCAGCTCTACTCCCCAGAGGAGCGATACGCAGTATTTT; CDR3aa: CASSTPQRSDTQYF
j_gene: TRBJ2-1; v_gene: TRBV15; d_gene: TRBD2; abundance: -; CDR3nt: TGTGCCACCAGCAGAGATCCGGGGGGGTACAATGAGCAGTTCTTC; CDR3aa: CATSRDPGGYNEQFF
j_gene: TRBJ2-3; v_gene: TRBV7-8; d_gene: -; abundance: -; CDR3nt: TGTGCCAGCAGCTCTTCAGATACGCAGTATTTT; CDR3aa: CASSSSDTQYF
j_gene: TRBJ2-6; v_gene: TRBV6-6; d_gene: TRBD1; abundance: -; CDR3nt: TGTGCCAGCAGCCGACAGGGAATCAACTCTGGGGCCAACGTCCTGACTTTC; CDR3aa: CASSRQGINSGANVLTF
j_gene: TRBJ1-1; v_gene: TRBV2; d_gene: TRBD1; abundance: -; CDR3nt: TGTGCCAGCAAACTAACAGGGGCGGTTACTGAAGCTTTCTTT; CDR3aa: CASKLTGAVTEAFF
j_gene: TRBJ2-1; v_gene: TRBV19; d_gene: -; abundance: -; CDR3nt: TGTGCCAGTAGTATAGATCTTGGAGACTTTGACAATGAGCAGTTCTTC; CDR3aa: CASSIDLGDFDNEQFF
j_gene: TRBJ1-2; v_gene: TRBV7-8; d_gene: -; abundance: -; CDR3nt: TGTGCCAGCACCCAGTCGACAGCGTTTGGCTACACCTTC; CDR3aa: CASTQSTAFGYTF
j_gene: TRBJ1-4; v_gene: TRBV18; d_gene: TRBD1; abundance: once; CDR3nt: TGTGCCAGCTCACCACAGGGACAGCTTAATGAAAAACTGTTTTTT; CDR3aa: CASSPQGQLNEKLFF
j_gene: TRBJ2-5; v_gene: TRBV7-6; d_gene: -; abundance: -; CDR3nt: TGTGCCAGCAGCTTGCGGCAGCAAGAGACCCAGTACTTC; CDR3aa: CASSLRQQETQYF
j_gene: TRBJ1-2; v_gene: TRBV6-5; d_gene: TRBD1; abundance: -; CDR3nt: TGTGCCAGCAGCCCACAGGGGGCAGTCTATGGCTACACCTTC; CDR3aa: CASSPQGAVYGYTF
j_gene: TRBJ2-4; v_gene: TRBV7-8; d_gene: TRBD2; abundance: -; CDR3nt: TGTGCCAGCAGCTTAGACCTAGCGGGGGGTCCCAGGGACATTCAGTACTTC; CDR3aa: CASSLDLAGGPRDIQYF
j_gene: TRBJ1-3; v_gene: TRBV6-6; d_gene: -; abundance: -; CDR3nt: TGTGCCAGCAGTCCCCGGGGCGGGGACCCCTCTGGAAACACCATATATTTT; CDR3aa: CASSPRGGDPSGNTIYF
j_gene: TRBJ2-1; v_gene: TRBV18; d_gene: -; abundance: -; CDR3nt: TGTGCCAGCTCACCCCTTCAGCGCACCCCTAACAATGAGCAGTTCTTC; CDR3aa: CASSPLQRTPNNEQFF
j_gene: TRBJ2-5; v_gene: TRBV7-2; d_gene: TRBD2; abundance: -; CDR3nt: TGTGCCAGCAGCCCTGAAGCGGGGGACGGGCAAGAGACCCAGTACTTC; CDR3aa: CASSPEAGDGQETQYF
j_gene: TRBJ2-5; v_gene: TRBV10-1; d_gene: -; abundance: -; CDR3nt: TGCGCCAGCAGTGGGGCTGGGCAAGAGACCCAGTACTTC; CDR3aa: CASSGAGQETQYF
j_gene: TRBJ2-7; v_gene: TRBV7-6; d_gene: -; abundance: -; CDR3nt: TGTGCCAGCAGCCCTCGAACGGGGTCCTACGAGCAGTACTTC; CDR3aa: CASSPRTGSYEQYF
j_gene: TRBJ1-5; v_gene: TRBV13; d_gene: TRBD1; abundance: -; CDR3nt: TGTGCCAGCAGCGTTAAACCCGGGACAGACAATCAGCCCCAGCATTTT; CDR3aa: CASSVKPGTDNQPQHF
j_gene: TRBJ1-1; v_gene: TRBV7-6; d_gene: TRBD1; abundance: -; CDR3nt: TGTGCCAGCAGCGGACCGGGACAGGGGGCTGACACTGAAGCTTTCTTT; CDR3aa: CASSGPGQGADTEAFF
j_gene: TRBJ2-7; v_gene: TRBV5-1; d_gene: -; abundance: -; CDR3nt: TGCGCCAGCAGCTTGGGTTCTGGGGGGACCGAGCAGTACTTC; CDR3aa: CASSLGSGGTEQYF
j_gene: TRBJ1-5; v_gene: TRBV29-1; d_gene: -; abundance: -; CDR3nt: TGCAGTGCGGTGGGGCGCGGGGGTCAGCCCCAGCATTTT; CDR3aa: CSAVGRGGQPQHF
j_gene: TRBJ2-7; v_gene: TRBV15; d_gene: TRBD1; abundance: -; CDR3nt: TGTGCCACCAGCAGAGATCCGGGGGGACAGGGGCACGAGCAGTACTTC; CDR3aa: CATSRDPGGQGHEQYF
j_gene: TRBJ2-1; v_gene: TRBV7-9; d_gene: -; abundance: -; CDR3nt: TGTGCCAGCAGGGGGGGTTTGAGCTCCTACAATGAGCAGTTCTTC; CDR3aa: CASRGGLSSYNEQFF
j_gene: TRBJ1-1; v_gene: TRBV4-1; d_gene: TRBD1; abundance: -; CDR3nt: TGCGCCAGCAGCCAGTTAACAGGGGGGTACACTGAAGCTTTCTTT; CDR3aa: CASSQLTGGYTEAFF
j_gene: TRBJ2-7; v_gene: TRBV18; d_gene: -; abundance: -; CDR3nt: TGTGCCAGCTCGACGGCGGGGTCCTCCTACGAGCAGTACTTC; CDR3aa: CASSTAGSSYEQYF
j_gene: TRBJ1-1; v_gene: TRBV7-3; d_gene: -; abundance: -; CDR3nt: TGTGCCAGCAGCTTAATCGGTGAGAGTGAAGCTTTCTTT; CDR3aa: CASSLIGESEAFF
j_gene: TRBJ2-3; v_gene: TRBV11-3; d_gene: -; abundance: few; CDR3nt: TGTGCCAGCAGCTTAGACTCTAGCACAGATACGCAGTATTTT; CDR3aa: CASSLDSSTDTQYF
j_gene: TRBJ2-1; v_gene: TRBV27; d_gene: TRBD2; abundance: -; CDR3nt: TGTGCCAGCATTCTACGCCCGGGGGAGGGGAGGGAGAATGAGCAGTTCTTC; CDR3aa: CASILRPGEGRENEQFF